The 10 T cell receptor beta chains below were found in one sample sequenced in a study of T cell repertoires in cytomegalovirus infection (dated by TCRdb to the late 2010s). The data were produced on an Illumina HiSeq 1500. TCRdb reworked the public reads: Q25 trimming with fastp, MiXCR clone assembly, productive beta chains retained. Rows with one shared CDR3 protein collapse into an entry with the most common genes and DNA. This sample is represented by around 280,000 distinct CDR3 sequences; approximately 15% of them were singletons. The top ten clones comprise roughly 8.7% of the sample. The sequenced sample consisted of PBMCs. The origin of the receptors is a human donor in good health (CMV status not recorded). Some clones in this sample may be carry-over from other donors' samples.

Only a few counts were recorded for this clonotype. As the CDR3 is not closed by the conserved phenylalanine or tryptophan, this likely results from a read error. The V and J genes are TRBV28 and TRBJ2-5; tentatively, D is TRBD2 (5 bases). Germline V lookup: CDR1 MDHEN, CDR2 SYDVKM. Trimming shortened V by 6 bases and J by 0 bases, and 14 bases separated the two germline ends. The CDR3 covers 15 residues. The CDR3 spells CASSSSGRYQETQYL. DNA of the CDR3: TGTGCCAGCAGCTCCAGCGGACGGTACCAAGAGACCCAGTACCTC.

The rearrangement links TRBV20-1 to TRBJ1-6; D perhaps matches TRBD1 (5 bases). Germline V gene data show CDR1 as DFQATT and CDR2 as SNEGSKA (reference sequence). Trimming shortened V by 3 bases and J by 5 bases, and 14 bases separated the two germline ends. The CDR3 has 15 amino acids. The CDR3 is CSASVGRGNNSPLHF. DNA of the CDR3: TGCAGTGCTAGTGTGGGACGAGGAAATAATTCACCCCTCCACTTT.

This clonotype came up a few times. The chain recombines TRBV28 with TRBJ2-7; TRBD1 matches at 10 bases. Trimming at V came to 5 bases and at J to 7 bases, leaving 11 bases not matched to a gene. The length of the CDR3 is 15 residues. The germline V gene encodes CDR1 MDHEN and CDR2 SYDVKM. As DNA, the CDR3 is TGTGCCAGCAGTCCGACGACAGGGGGCGCCGGGGAGCAGTACTTC. Amino acids: CASSPTTGGAGEQYF.

This clonotype was counted at least ten times. The chain has TRBV7-6 and TRBJ2-1; 9 nucleotides align to TRBD2. The germline gives CDR1 SGHVS, CDR2 FNYEAQ. The CDR3 consists of 17 residues. Trimming took 5 bases from V and 7 from J; bases not matched to a gene: 15. The CDR3 DNA reads as TGTGCCAGCAGCCCCCCTGGCGGGGGGGGAAGGTTAAATGAGCAGTTCTTC. Its translation is CASSPPGGGGRLNEQFF.

This clonotype was observed a handful of times. The chain uses TRBV20-1 and TRBJ2-1; 10 nucleotides agree with TRBD2. The germline V gene encodes CDR1 DFQATT and CDR2 SNEGSKA (reference sequence). Germline trimming cut 3 bases from V and 8 bases from J; bases unmatched to any gene: 7. The CDR3 spans 14 residues. The CDR3 nucleotides read TGCAGTGCTAGCTTCCTAGCGGGAGAATATGAGCAGTTCTTC. Translation gives CSASFLAGEYEQFF.

In this sample, this clonotype turned up many times. The genes are TRBV14 and TRBJ2-2; D perhaps matches TRBD2 (6 bases). CDR3 length: 16 amino acids. The ends were cut back, 1 base at V and 1 base at J, with 10 bases in the middle. From germline, CDR1 is SGHDN and CDR2 FVKESK. In nucleotides, the CDR3 is TGTGCCAGCAGCCAAGGACTAGTCTTGAACACCGGGGAGCTGTTTTTT. Protein product: CASSQGLVLNTGELFF.

This clonotype was counted many times. The J gene is TRBJ2-3, the V gene TRBV2, with a tentative D call TRBD1 (5 bases). Trimming took off 0 bases at V and 0 bases at J, with 7 bases between the two ends. Germline V gives CDR1 SNHLY, CDR2 FYNNEI. The CDR3 has 15 residues. The CDR3 coding sequence is TGTGCCAGCAGTGAAGCGGGGCTTAGCACAGATACGCAGTATTTT. This encodes CASSEAGLSTDTQYF.

This clonotype was observed a few times. This chain uses TRBV28 with TRBJ1-2; TRBD1 aligns across 7 bases. The germline gives CDR1 MDHEN, CDR2 SYDVKM. The J segment lost 8 bases and the V segment lost 7 bases, leaving 4 bases of the junction unmatched. The CDR3 consists of 11 residues. CDR3 in amino acids: CASTQGEGYTF. The CDR3 DNA is TGTGCCAGCACCCAGGGGGAGGGCTACACCTTC.

This clonotype was detected only a few times. The V and J genes are TRBV20-1 and TRBJ1-1; D unclear. The CDR3 runs to 11 residues. With 1 base removed from V and 3 bases from J, the gap between germline ends came to 3 bases. Germline V gene lookup returns CDR1 DFQATT and CDR2 SNEGSKA (reference sequence). The CDR3 nucleotides read TGCAGTGCTAGAGTGGACACTGAAGCTTTCTTT. Amino acids: CSARVDTEAFF.

This clonotype was seen at least ten times. The chain joins TRBV7-2 to TRBJ2-7; 8 bases fit TRBD1. There are 20 residues in the CDR3. The V gene end was trimmed by 5 bases and the J gene end by 5 bases; junction bases not matched to a gene: 26. Germline assignment: CDR1 SGHTA and CDR2 FQGNSA. The CDR3 nucleotides are TGTGCCAGCAGCCTAACCGGGACAGGCTTACTTTTTCCTTCAGGGAACGAGCAGTACTTC. Its translation is CASSLTGTGLLFPSGNEQYF.